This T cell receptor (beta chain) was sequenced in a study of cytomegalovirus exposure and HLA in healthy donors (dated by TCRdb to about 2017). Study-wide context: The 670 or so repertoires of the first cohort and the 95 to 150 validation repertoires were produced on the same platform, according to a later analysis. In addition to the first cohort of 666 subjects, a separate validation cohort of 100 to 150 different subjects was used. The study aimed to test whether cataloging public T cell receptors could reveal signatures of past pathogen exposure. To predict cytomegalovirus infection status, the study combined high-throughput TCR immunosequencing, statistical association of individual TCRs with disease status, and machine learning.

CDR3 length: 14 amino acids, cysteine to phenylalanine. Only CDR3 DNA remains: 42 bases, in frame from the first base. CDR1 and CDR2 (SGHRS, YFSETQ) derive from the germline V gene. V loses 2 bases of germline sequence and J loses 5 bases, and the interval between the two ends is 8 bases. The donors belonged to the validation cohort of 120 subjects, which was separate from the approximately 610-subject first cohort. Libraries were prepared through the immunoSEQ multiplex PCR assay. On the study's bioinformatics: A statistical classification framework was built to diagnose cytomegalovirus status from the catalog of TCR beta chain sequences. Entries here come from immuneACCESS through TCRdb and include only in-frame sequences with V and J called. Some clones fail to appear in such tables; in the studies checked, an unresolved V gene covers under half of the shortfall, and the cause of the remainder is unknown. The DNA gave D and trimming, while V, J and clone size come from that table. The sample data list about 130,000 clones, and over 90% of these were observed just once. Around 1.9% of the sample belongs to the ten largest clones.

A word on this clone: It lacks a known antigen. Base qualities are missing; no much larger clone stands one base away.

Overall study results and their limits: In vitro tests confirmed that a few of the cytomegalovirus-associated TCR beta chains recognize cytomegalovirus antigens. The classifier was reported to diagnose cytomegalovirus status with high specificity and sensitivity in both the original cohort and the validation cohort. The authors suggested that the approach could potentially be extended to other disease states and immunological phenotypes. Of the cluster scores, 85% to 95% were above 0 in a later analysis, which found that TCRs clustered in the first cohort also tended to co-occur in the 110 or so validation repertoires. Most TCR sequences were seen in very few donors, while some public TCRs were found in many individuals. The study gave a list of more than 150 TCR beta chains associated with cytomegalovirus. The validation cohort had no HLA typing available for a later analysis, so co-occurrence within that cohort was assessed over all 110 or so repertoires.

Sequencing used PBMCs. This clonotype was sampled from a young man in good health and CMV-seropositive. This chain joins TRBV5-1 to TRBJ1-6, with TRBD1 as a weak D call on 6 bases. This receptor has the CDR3 CASSFTGNNSPLHF. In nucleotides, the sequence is TGCGCCAGCAGCTTCACAGGGAATAATTCACCCCTCCACTTT.